The following is a TCR beta chain sequence with its context. Antigen: not known. This record comes from a study of T cell responses to AZD1222 COVID-19 vaccine. Study outcomes and limitations: Repertoires in all cases were sampled only once the peak T cell response had passed. Mapped onto spike, vaccine-associated CD4 TCRs spanned it and were dominant at 160-218 and 743-854.

Trimming stripped 0 bases from V and 12 bases from J, with 13 bases between. CDR1 and CDR2 from the germline V gene are SGHRS and YFSETQ. The CDR3 has 14 amino acids. The repertoire was sequenced with immunoSEQ multiplex PCR; TCRdb's copy has only in-frame clones and lacks some. The data show about 150,000 clones, roughly 90% seen once. The V and J genes are TRBV5-1 and TRBJ1-6; no definite D call. This clonotype was sampled from an adult who received the AZD1222 COVID-19 vaccine. The sample consisted of peripheral blood, taken 28 days after the second AZD1222 dose. CDR3 region: CASSLDASLEPLHF. CDR3 nucleotide sequence: TGCGCCAGCAGCTTGGATGCGAGCCTTGAACCCCTCCACTTT. Drawing the rest from reference TRBV5-1 and TRBJ1-6, the complete variable domain is KAGVTQTPRYLIKTRGQQVTLSCSPISGHRSVSWYQQTPGQGLQFLFEYFSETQRNKGNFPGRFSGRQFSNSRSEMNVSTLELGDSALYLCASSLDASLEPLHFGNGTRLTVT.